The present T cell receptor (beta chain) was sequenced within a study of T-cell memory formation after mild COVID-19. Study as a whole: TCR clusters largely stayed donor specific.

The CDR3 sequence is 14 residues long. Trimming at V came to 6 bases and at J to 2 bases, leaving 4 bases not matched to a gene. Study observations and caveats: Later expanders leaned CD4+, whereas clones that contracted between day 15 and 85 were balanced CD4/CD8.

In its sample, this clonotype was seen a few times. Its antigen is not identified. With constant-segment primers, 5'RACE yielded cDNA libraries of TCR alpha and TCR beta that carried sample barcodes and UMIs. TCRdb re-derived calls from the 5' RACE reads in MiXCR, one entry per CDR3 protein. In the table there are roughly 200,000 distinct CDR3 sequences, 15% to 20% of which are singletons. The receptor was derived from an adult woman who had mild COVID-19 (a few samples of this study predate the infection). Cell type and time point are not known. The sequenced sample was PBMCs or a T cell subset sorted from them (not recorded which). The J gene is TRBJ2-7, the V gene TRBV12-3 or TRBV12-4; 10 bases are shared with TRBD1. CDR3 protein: CASRRGTGAYEQYF. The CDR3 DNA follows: TGTGCCAGCAGGCGGGGGACAGGGGCCTACGAGCAGTACTTC.